The present T cell receptor (beta chain) was sequenced within a study of cytomegalovirus exposure and HLA in healthy donors. Study overall: Across a few hundred genotyped donors, around 82% landed in the Caucasian-associated ancestry cluster. Whole-study results and caveats: Equally common other TCR beta chains were less clonally expanded than HLA-associated ones, a later analysis found. Earlier analysis found most TCR beta V segments productive about 87% or about 30% of the time. Looking again later, the authors saw that most CMV-associated TCR beta chains seemed HLA-restricted.

This PCR relied on a set of 60 Vbeta primers and 13 Jbeta primers. Repertoires were generated with immunoSEQ multiplex PCR, while TCRdb's copy carries only in-frame clones and drops some. The data show 150,000 to 200,000 clones, with 60% to 80% seen just once and around 2.2% held by the top ten. This CDR3 is 15 amino acids long. The germline V gene encodes CDR1 SGHTA and CDR2 FQGTGA. V lost 5 bases and J lost 4, with 15 bases in between. This clone was observed once. Its cognate antigen is unknown. The TCR comes from a man aged 45-65 years in good health and CMV-seropositive. The sequenced sample was PBMCs. The V and J genes are TRBV7-3 and TRBJ2-1; possible D gene TRBD2, 6 bases. Here the CDR3 DNA reads TGTGCCAGCAGCCAAAACTTCGGGGGTTACAATGAGCAGTTCTTC. It translates to CASSQNFGGYNEQFF. The variable domain in full, with the rest retrieved from reference TRBV7-3 and TRBJ2-1, is GAGVSQTPSNKVTEKGKYVELRCDPISGHTALYWYRQSLGQGPEFLIYFQGTGAADDSGLPNDRFFAVRPEGSVSTLKIQRTERGDSAVYLCASSQNFGGYNEQFFGPGTRLTVL.